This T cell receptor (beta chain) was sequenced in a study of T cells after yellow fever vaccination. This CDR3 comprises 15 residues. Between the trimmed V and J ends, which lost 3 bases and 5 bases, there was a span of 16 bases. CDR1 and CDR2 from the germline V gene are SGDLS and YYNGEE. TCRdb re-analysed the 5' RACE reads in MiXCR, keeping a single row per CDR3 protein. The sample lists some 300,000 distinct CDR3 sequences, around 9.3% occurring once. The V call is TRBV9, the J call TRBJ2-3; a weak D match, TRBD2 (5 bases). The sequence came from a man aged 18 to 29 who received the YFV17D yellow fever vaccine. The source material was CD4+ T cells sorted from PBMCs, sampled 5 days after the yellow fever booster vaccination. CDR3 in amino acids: CASSASGSRGDTQYF. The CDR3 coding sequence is TGTGCCAGCAGCGCCTCGGGAAGCCGGGGAGATACGCAGTATTTT. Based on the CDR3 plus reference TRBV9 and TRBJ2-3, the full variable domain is DSGVTQTPKHLITATGQRVTLRCSPRSGDLSVYWYQQSLDQGLQFLIQYYNGEERAKGNILERFSAQQFPDLHSELNLSSLELGDSALYFCASSASGSRGDTQYFGPGTRLTVL.